This T cell receptor beta chain originates from a study of T cells after yellow fever vaccination. Whole-study findings and limits: Weaker, the secondary response peaked sooner, at day 5 versus 15. Clonotypes shared by both compartments, CD4 and CD8, made up a small share. At approximately 96% for CD4 and about 91% for CD8, most primary-vaccination clones showed up again after the booster.

This clonotype was seen more than once but under ten times. Its specificity is not known. The study made its TCR cDNA through 5'RACE template switching. That step introduced a universal primer site along with UMIs. MiXCR, run by TCRdb on the 5' RACE reads, gives a single entry per CDR3 protein. The sample yields 350,000 to 550,000 distinct CDR3 sequences, approximately 18% seen once. The CDR3 totals 17 residues. V was cut by 0 bases and J by 0 bases, with 15 bases left in between. Looked up from germline, CDR1 is SGHTS and CDR2 is YDEGEE. The receptor was derived from a man between 18 and 29 years old who received the YFV17D yellow fever vaccine. J is TRBJ2-5 and V is TRBV5-8, with D perhaps being TRBD1 or TRBD2 (5 bases each). Source: PBMCs, taken before the yellow fever booster vaccination. In DNA, the CDR3 is TGTGCCAGCAGCTTGGGCCGCCAGGGAGATTACCAAGAGACCCAGTACTTC. Protein: CASSLGRQGDYQETQYF. The full variable domain, rest sourced from reference TRBV5-8 and TRBJ2-5, is EAGVTQSPTHLIKTRGQQATLRCSPISGHTSVYWYQQALGLGLQFLLWYDEGEERNRGNFPPRFSGRQFPNYSSELNVNALELEDSALYLCASSLGRQGDYQETQYFGPGTRLLVL.